One sample yielded the 25 T cell receptor beta chains listed below, sequenced in a study of cytomegalovirus exposure and HLA in healthy donors. Use of 60 Vbeta and 13 Jbeta primers characterized the PCR. TCRdb keeps only in-frame clones here, not all; method: immunoSEQ multiplex PCR. Altogether about 140,000 clones are present, around four fifths being singletons, with the ten largest covering around 1.5%. What was sequenced was PBMCs. These receptors were taken from a man aged 25 to 40 in good health and CMV-seropositive.

This clone was seen more than once but under ten times. The chain combines TRBV28 with TRBJ2-7; 10 positions match TRBD1. In germline, CDR1 is MDHEN, CDR2 SYDVKM. This CDR3 spans 15 amino acids. V was clipped by 6 bases and J by 0 bases; unmatched bases: 5. The CDR3 reads CASRSGQGTSYEQYF. The DNA of the CDR3 is TGTGCCAGCAGATCGGGACAGGGGACCTCCTACGAGCAGTACTTC.

This clone was detected once. The junction differs from germline at one of its ends, possibly a read error. This chain joins TRBV7-9 and TRBJ1-3; D gene ambiguous. The germline V gene encodes CDR1 SEHNR and CDR2 FQNEAQ (reference sequence). CDR3 length equals 13 residues. CDR3 DNA sequence: TGTTCCAGCAGCGCCTACTCTGGAAACACCATATATTTT. Encoded protein: CSSSAYSGNTIYF.

The J gene is TRBJ1-2, the V gene TRBV19; tentatively, D is TRBD1 (6 bases). Per germline, CDR1 LNHDA and CDR2 SQIVND (reference sequence). The CDR3 is 14 amino acids. Trimming removed 7 bases from V and 10 bases from J, with 22 bases in between. The CDR3 here is CASTDRGGGGVYTF. As DNA, the CDR3 is TGTGCCAGTACCGATAGAGGGGGGGGCGGGGTCTACACCTTC.

The chain combines TRBV29-1 with TRBJ2-1, with 9 positions matching TRBD2. Germline V gives CDR1 SQVTM, CDR2 ANQGSEA. CDR3 length: 14 residues. V gave up 3 bases and J gave up 8 bases; unmatched junction bases: 8. The CDR3 DNA is TGCAGCGTTGATGGTAGCGGGGGTTTGGATGAGCAGTTCTTC. Translation gives CSVDGSGGLDEQFF.

The gene calls are TRBV7-3 and TRBJ1-1; a weak D match, TRBD1 (6 bases). The CDR3 runs to 13 residues. The germline V and J ends were trimmed by 4 bases and 1 base, with 7 bases remaining between them. CDR1 is SGHTA and CDR2 is FQGTGA in the germline V gene. The CDR3 protein is CASSSRGNTEAFF. CDR3 DNA: TGTGCCAGCAGCTCCAGGGGGAACACTGAAGCTTTCTTT.

This sequence joins TRBV7-9 and TRBJ2-5; D not resolved. The CDR3 sequence is 13 residues long. The V and J ends lost 7 bases and 4 bases respectively, with 13 bases between them. Germline CDR1 SEHNR, CDR2 FQNEAQ (reference sequence). CDR3 in DNA: TGTGCCAGCACCCTGAGGAGTCGAGAGACCCAGTACTTC. Its translation: CASTLRSRETQYF.

The chain combines TRBV27 with TRBJ2-7; 7 nucleotides align to TRBD1. V was clipped by 6 bases and J by 2 bases; unmatched bases: 10. CDR3 size: 15 residues. Per the germline V gene, CDR1 is MNHEY and CDR2 is SMNVEV (reference sequence). The DNA of the CDR3 is TGTGCCAGCAGGCTCGGACAGGCCCGAACCTACGAGCAGTACTTC. This gives the protein CASRLGQARTYEQYF.

The V call is TRBV15, the J call TRBJ1-6; D is undetermined. Trimming pared 0 bases from V and 6 bases from J, leaving 15 bases between. Germline CDR1 reads LNHNV; CDR2 reads YYDKDF (reference sequence). The CDR3 runs to 17 residues. Here the CDR3 reads CATSRDRRGGSNSPLHF. CDR3 in DNA: TGTGCCACCAGCAGAGATCGACGGGGAGGGAGTAATTCACCCCTCCACTTT.

The V and J genes are TRBV27 and TRBJ2-3; 11 nucleotides align to TRBD2. The V gene's germline CDR1 is MNHEY and CDR2 SMNVEV (reference sequence). Unmatched junction bases numbered 1, after V lost 3 bases and J lost 5 bases. The CDR3 is 14 residues long. The CDR3 loop is CASSLGLAVDTQYF. The CDR3 nucleotides read TGTGCCAGCAGTTTGGGACTAGCGGTAGATACGCAGTATTTT.

This chain connects TRBV19 to TRBJ2-1; no definite D call. Germline CDR1 and CDR2: LNHDA and SQIVND (reference sequence). Trimming removed 3 bases from V and 0 bases from J, with 12 bases in between. The CDR3 consists of 16 residues. In DNA form, the CDR3 reads TGTGCCAGTAGTATGTTTTGGTCGAGCTCCTACAATGAGCAGTTCTTC. Translating it yields CASSMFWSSSYNEQFF.

Only one count was recorded for this clone. The chain carries TRBV18 and TRBJ2-1; 8 bases agree with TRBD2. With 5 bases clipped from V and 6 bases from J, the junction kept 6 bases outside the gene matches. Germline values: CDR1 KGHSH, CDR2 LQKENI. The CDR3 runs 14 residues. CDR3 amino acids: CASSSPGTSNEQFF. Written as DNA, the CDR3 is TGTGCCAGCTCAAGCCCCGGGACTAGCAATGAGCAGTTCTTC.

This sequence joins TRBV11-3 and TRBJ2-6; a weak D match, TRBD1 (5 bases). Trimming shortened V by 5 bases and J by 2 bases, and 10 bases separated the two germline ends. Germline-derived CDR1 and CDR2 are SGHNT and YENEEA. The CDR3 extends over 15 amino acids. CDR3 nucleotide sequence: TGTGCCAGCAGCCCCACAGGCGCTGGGGCCAACGTCCTGACTTTC. Protein product: CASSPTGAGANVLTF.

This clone is a singleton in its sample. V is TRBV27 and J is TRBJ2-7, with 10 bases matching TRBD1. The length of the CDR3 is 18 residues. CDR1 and CDR2 (germline): MNHEY, SMNVEV (reference sequence). Trimming cost V 7 bases and J 4 bases; bases outside gene matches: 19. CDR3 amino acids: CASTPVPFPGQGLYEQYF. CDR3 DNA: TGTGCCAGCACCCCCGTGCCGTTCCCGGGACAGGGGTTATACGAGCAGTACTTC.

The chain joins TRBV28 to TRBJ1-5, with D possibly TRBD1 on 6 matching bases. The V end was cut by 4 bases, the J end by 7 bases, with 26 bases between. The CDR3 consists of 18 residues. From germline, CDR1 is MDHEN and CDR2 SYDVKM. CDR3: CASSSPSQGIPMGQPQHF. The CDR3 DNA reads as TGTGCCAGCAGTTCCCCCTCTCAGGGGATCCCAATGGGGCAGCCCCAGCATTTT.

The chain combines TRBV18 with TRBJ1-1, with TRBD1 as a possible D gene (5 bases). The germline CDR1 and CDR2 sequences are KGHSH and LQKENI. Trimming took 3 bases from V and 4 from J, leaving 18 bases between them. This CDR3 is 16 amino acids long. The chain's CDR3 is CASSPVEAPGVTEAFF. CDR3 nucleotides: TGTGCCAGCTCACCGGTGGAGGCCCCGGGGGTCACTGAAGCTTTCTTT.

CDR3 DNA: TGCGGGGGACATCTGGGGAAAGAGACCCAGTACTTC. It is translated as CGGHLGKETQYF. This chain connects TRBV29-1 to TRBJ2-5; possible D gene TRBD1, 6 bases. There are 12 residues in the CDR3. Germline V CDR1 and CDR2: SQVTM, ANQGSEA.

V usage is TRBV7-9 and J usage is TRBJ1-1, with D possibly TRBD1 on 6 matching bases. The CDR3 consists of 12 residues. Trimming removed 5 bases from V and 10 bases from J, with 14 bases in between. The germline V gene has CDR1 SEHNR and CDR2 FQNEAQ (reference sequence). The CDR3 region has the DNA TGTGCCAGCAGCCCTCCAGGGGCGGGAGCTTTCTTT. This codes for CASSPPGAGAFF.

This clone was counted only a few times. The chain combines TRBV4-1 with TRBJ2-1, with 7 bases aligning to TRBD2. With 1 base clipped from V and 6 bases from J, the junction kept 9 bases outside the gene matches. This CDR3 is built from 16 residues. CDR1 is MGHRA, CDR2 YSYEKL, per germline. The CDR3 is CASSQVKLASGNEQFF. CDR3 in DNA: TGCGCCAGCAGCCAAGTGAAACTAGCGTCGGGCAATGAGCAGTTCTTC.

The chain employs TRBV6-6 and TRBJ2-2, with TRBD2 identical over 10 bases. Looked up from germline, CDR1 is MNHNY and CDR2 is SVGAGI (reference sequence). The CDR3 is 15 residues long. The J segment lost 3 bases and the V segment lost 7 bases, leaving 5 bases of the junction unmatched. The CDR3 coding sequence is TGTGCCAGCATTCCGGGACTAGCGTACACCGGGGAGCTGTTTTTT. Translated: CASIPGLAYTGELFF.

This sequence joins TRBV13 and TRBJ2-7, with D possibly matching TRBD1 (5 bases). The CDR3 runs 14 residues. Per the germline V gene, CDR1 is PRHDT and CDR2 is FYEKMQ (reference sequence). Trimming removed 9 bases from V and 6 bases from J, with 21 bases in between. The chain's CDR3 is CASTPRQGSGEQYF. CDR3 DNA sequence: TGTGCCAGTACTCCTCGGCAGGGCTCAGGCGAGCAGTACTTC.

This rearrangement joins TRBV9 to TRBJ2-3; 7 bases agree with TRBD2. CDR3 length: 15 residues. Germline values: CDR1 SGDLS, CDR2 YYNGEE. Germline trimming cut 0 bases from V and 6 bases from J; bases unmatched to any gene: 7. CDR3 region: CASSVAPAGRDTQYF. The CDR3 DNA sequence: TGTGCCAGCAGCGTAGCGCCAGCGGGGCGGGATACGCAGTATTTT.

The chain uses TRBV29-1 and TRBJ1-2; no reliable D call. The CDR3 runs to 14 residues. V lost 3 bases to trimming and J lost 8 bases, with 19 bases between them. Germline V CDR1 and CDR2: SQVTM, ANQGSEA. The CDR3 DNA follows: TGCAGCGTTGATTGGGCTCAGACACGACCGGGCTACACCTTC. Its translation is CSVDWAQTRPGYTF.

This clone was observed a handful of times. The gene calls are TRBV7-3 and TRBJ1-1; 8 nucleotides match TRBD1. Trimming removed 5 bases from V and 5 bases from J; junction bases left unmatched: 7. CDR3 length equals 14 residues. Germline assignment: CDR1 SGHTA and CDR2 FQGTGA. CDR3 sequence (DNA): TGTGCCAGCAGCCCACCGGGACAGGCTACTGAAGCTTTCTTT. Residues: CASSPPGQATEAFF.

This rearrangement joins TRBV19 to TRBJ1-2, with 9 positions matching TRBD1. The CDR3 loop spans 14 amino acids. J gave up 4 bases and V 5 bases, and 5 bases lay outside the gene matches. Germline V gene sequence: CDR1 LNHDA, CDR2 SQIVND (reference sequence). CDR3 coding DNA: TGTGCCAGTAGTCTTACAGGGGGCGGCTATGGCTACACCTTC. This gives the protein CASSLTGGGYGYTF.

The chain has TRBV5-1 and TRBJ2-5; D is perhaps TRBD2 (5 bases). Deletions cut 3 bases from V and 5 bases from J, with 11 bases between. The CDR3 is 13 amino acids. CDR1 SGHRS and CDR2 YFSETQ come from the germline V gene. The chain's CDR3 is CASSSQPGETQYF. As DNA, the CDR3 is TGCGCCAGCAGCTCCCAGCCGGGGGAGACCCAGTACTTC.